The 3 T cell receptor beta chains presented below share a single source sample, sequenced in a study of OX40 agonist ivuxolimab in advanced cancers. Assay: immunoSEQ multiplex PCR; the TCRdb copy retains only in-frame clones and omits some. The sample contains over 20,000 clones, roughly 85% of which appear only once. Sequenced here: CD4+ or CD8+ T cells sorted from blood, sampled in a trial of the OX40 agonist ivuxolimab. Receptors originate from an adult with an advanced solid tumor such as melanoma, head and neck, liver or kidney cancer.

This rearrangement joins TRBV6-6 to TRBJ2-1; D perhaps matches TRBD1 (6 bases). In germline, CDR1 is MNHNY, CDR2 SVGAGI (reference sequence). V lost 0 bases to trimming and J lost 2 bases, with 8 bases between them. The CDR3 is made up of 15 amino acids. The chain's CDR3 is CASSYSRGTYNEQFF. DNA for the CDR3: TGTGCCAGCAGTTACTCCAGGGGAACCTACAATGAGCAGTTCTTC.

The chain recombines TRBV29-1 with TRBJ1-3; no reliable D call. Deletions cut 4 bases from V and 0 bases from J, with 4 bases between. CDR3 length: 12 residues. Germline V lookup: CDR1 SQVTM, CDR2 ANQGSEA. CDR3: CSVASSGNTIYF. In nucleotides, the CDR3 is TGCAGCGTTGCTAGCTCTGGAAACACCATATATTTT.

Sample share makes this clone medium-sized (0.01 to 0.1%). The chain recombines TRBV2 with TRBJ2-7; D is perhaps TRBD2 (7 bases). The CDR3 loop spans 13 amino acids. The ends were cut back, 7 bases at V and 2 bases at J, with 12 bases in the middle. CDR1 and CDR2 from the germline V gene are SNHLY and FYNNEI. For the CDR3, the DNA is TGTGCCAGCAAGCAGGGGAGGGCCTACGAGCAGTACTTC. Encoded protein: CASKQGRAYEQYF.